The sequence of this TCR beta chain was determined in a study of CD8 T cells in ankylosing spondylitis. Study-wide points: In ankylosing spondylitis patients, matched synovial fluid reportedly showed significant enrichment of disease-linked clones. For ankylosing spondylitis blood, a TCR beta motif of seven to nine highly homologous variants appeared characteristic. Prior literature has documented some motif variants in synovial fluid and blood from reactive arthritis.

Trimming removed 4 bases from V and 0 bases from J; junction bases left unmatched: 7. From germline, CDR1 is DFQATT and CDR2 SNEGSKA (reference sequence). The length of the CDR3 is 16 residues. Construction of TCR beta libraries was performed using quantitative 5'-RACE with molecular barcodes. TCRdb analysed the 5' RACE reads with MiXCR anew, one entry per CDR3 protein. Among roughly 300,000 distinct CDR3 sequences listed, 6.5% to 10% were seen once. Comments on this clonotype: No antigen is known for it.

The TCR originated in a male donor with ankylosing spondylitis. This sequence joins TRBV20-1 and TRBJ2-1; 9 bases line up with TRBD2. Sample: blood, either unsorted or a sorted T cell fraction (not recorded which). The CDR3 DNA is TGCAGTGCTAAAAGCAGCGGGAGGAGCTCCTACAATGAGCAGTTCTTC. The encoded protein is CSAKSSGRSSYNEQFF.